This TCR beta chain is drawn from a study of cytomegalovirus exposure and HLA in healthy donors. Regarding the study as a whole: Among CMV-associated TCR beta chains, most appeared HLA-restricted in a later analysis. Segments of the TCR beta V type were, in most cases, productive about 90% or about 30% of the time in an earlier analysis.

This PCR relied on a set of 60 Vbeta primers and 13 Jbeta primers. Some clones are missing from TCRdb's copy, which holds only in-frame ones; the method was immunoSEQ multiplex PCR. In the table there are 80,000 or so clones, approximately 71% of which are singletons. In regard to this clone: Its antigen remains unknown.

This clonotype was sampled from a woman between 40 and 55 years old in good health and CMV-seronegative. The material sequenced was PBMCs.

Here the CDR3 DNA reads TGTGCCAGTAGTACTCCCGGGACAGTCTCTGGAAACACCATATATTTT. This sequence encodes CASSTPGTVSGNTIYF. The rearrangement links TRBV19 to TRBJ1-3; 7 bases agree with TRBD1. The germline V gene encodes CDR1 LNHDA and CDR2 SQIVND (reference sequence). There are 16 residues in the CDR3. Trimming at V came to 4 bases and at J to 0 bases, leaving 6 bases not matched to a gene.